This passage covers 14 T cell receptor beta chains from one sample sequenced in a study of PD-L1 blockade in urothelial cancer. Data came from immunoSEQ multiplex PCR; TCRdb stores just in-frame clones and leaves some out. Among under 85,000 clones listed, 85% to 95% were seen once. Time point in this sample: peripheral blood 6 weeks after treatment start. The source was PBMCs, collected around atezolizumab (anti-PD-L1) treatment. The receptor set was obtained from a woman older than 75 with urothelial cancer.

This chain connects TRBV15 to TRBJ2-7; 8 bases line up with TRBD1. The CDR3 length is 14 residues. With V trimmed by 3 bases and J by 3 bases, 4 bases remained unmatched. The germline V gene has CDR1 LNHNV and CDR2 YYDKDF (reference sequence). CDR3: CATSRDRVIYEQYF. Written as DNA, the CDR3 is TGTGCCACCAGCAGGGACAGGGTTATCTACGAGCAGTACTTC.

The chain uses TRBV19 and TRBJ1-5; TRBD1 agrees at 9 bases. The CDR3 spans 15 residues. The junction had 8 bases not matched to a gene; V was cut back by 5 bases and J by 6 bases. CDR1 is LNHDA, CDR2 SQIVND, per germline (reference sequence). CDR3 residues: CASSQGQGNGQPQHF. For the CDR3, the DNA is TGTGCCAGTAGTCAAGGACAGGGGAATGGTCAGCCCCAGCATTTT.

V gene TRBV10-1 combines with J gene TRBJ2-3; TRBD2 matches at 7 bases. V shed 2 bases, J shed 9 bases, and the junction held 5 bases outside the gene matches. CDR1 is WNHNN, CDR2 SYGVQD, per germline (reference sequence). The CDR3 runs to 13 residues. CDR3: CASSEAWGGTQYF. Here the CDR3 DNA reads TGCGCCAGCAGTGAGGCCTGGGGGGGGACGCAGTATTTT.

This clone was observed a single time. The V gene is TRBV25-1, the J gene TRBJ2-1; 13 bases line up with TRBD2. The CDR3 runs to 15 residues. V shed 5 bases, J shed 9 bases, and the junction held 7 bases outside the gene matches. Germline lookup yields CDR1 MGHDK and CDR2 SYGVNS. The chain's CDR3 is CASSLRTSGSIEQFF. As DNA, the CDR3 is TGTGCCAGCAGTCTCCGGACTAGCGGGAGTATTGAGCAGTTCTTC.

The CDR3 here is CASSTGTGAYEQYF. The CDR3 nucleotides read TGTGCCAGCTCCACCGGGACAGGAGCATACGAGCAGTACTTC. The chain recombines TRBV18 with TRBJ2-7; TRBD1 matches at 8 bases. Looked up from germline, CDR1 is KGHSH and CDR2 is LQKENI. J was trimmed by 4 bases and V by 6 bases; bases with no gene match: 8. The CDR3 has 14 amino acids.

The chain couples TRBV2 to TRBJ1-1; maybe TRBD1 (5 bases). This CDR3 comprises 14 residues. Trimming took 6 bases from V and 5 from J, leaving 16 bases between them. From germline, CDR1 is SNHLY and CDR2 FYNNEI. As DNA, the CDR3 is TGTGCCAGCAGCCTATCGACAGAGATGACTGAAGCTTTCTTT. Translating it yields CASSLSTEMTEAFF.

The rearrangement joins TRBV18 to TRBJ1-1; D is possibly TRBD1 (6 bases). CDR1 KGHSH and CDR2 LQKENI come from the germline V gene. V was cut by 3 bases and J by 0 bases, with 20 bases left in between. The CDR3 totals 18 residues. CDR3 in amino acids: CASSPQGGAFSLNTEAFF. DNA for the CDR3: TGTGCCAGCTCACCTCAAGGGGGAGCATTCTCCCTGAACACTGAAGCTTTCTTT.

The chain recombines TRBV27 with TRBJ1-1; no reliable D call. This CDR3 is 12 amino acids long. The germline CDR1 and CDR2 sequences are MNHEY and SMNVEV (reference sequence). Trimming pared 2 bases from V and 6 bases from J, leaving 7 bases between. The CDR3 DNA is TGTGCCAGCAGTTTAGGAGAAGCTGAAGCTTTCTTT. Amino acids: CASSLGEAEAFF.

The chain employs TRBV7-6 and TRBJ1-4; D not certain. The CDR3 contains 14 residues. Germline CDR1 reads SGHVS; CDR2 reads FNYEAQ. V was trimmed by 1 base and J by 7 bases, leaving 10 bases between them. The DNA for the CDR3 is TGTGCCAGCAGCTTAGGCCCGCGGGGTGAAAAACTGTTTTTT. Amino acids: CASSLGPRGEKLFF. Supplemented by reference TRBV7-6 and TRBJ1-4, the full variable domain reads GAGVSQSPRYKVTKRGQDVALRCDPISGHVSLYWYRQALGQGPEFLTYFNYEAQQDKSGLPNDRFSAERPEGSISTLTIQRTEQRDSAMYRCASSLGPRGEKLFFGSGTQLSVL.

The chain has TRBV28 and TRBJ2-5; 14 bases match TRBD2. Germline values: CDR1 MDHEN, CDR2 SYDVKM. V was clipped by 6 bases and J by 5 bases; unmatched bases: 8. The CDR3 sequence is 16 residues long. Here the CDR3 reads CASSRTSGRLGETQYF. For the CDR3, the DNA is TGTGCCAGCAGCCGGACTAGCGGGAGGCTGGGGGAGACCCAGTACTTC.

The chain employs TRBV28 and TRBJ2-1; 10 bases map to TRBD2. There are 15 residues in the CDR3. With 7 bases clipped from V and 0 bases from J, the junction kept 3 bases outside the gene matches. Germline values: CDR1 MDHEN, CDR2 SYDVKM. The CDR3 protein is CASISSGSSYNEQFF. Written as DNA, the CDR3 is TGTGCCAGCATTTCTAGCGGGAGCTCCTACAATGAGCAGTTCTTC.

The chain combines TRBV5-1 with TRBJ2-3; unclear D gene. This CDR3 has 15 amino acids. Germline V gene lookup returns CDR1 SGHRS and CDR2 YFSETQ. Trimming removed 0 bases from V and 0 bases from J, with 8 bases in between. The DNA of the CDR3 is TGCGCCAGCAGCTTGGGCCAGACTAGCACAGATACGCAGTATTTT. This encodes CASSLGQTSTDTQYF.

This clone was detected only once. The chain combines TRBV5-5 with TRBJ1-2; 7 bases map to TRBD1. The CDR3 runs to 15 residues. Trimming removed 1 base from V and 0 bases from J; junction bases left unmatched: 3. Per germline, CDR1 SGHKS and CDR2 YYEKEE (reference sequence). CDR3 DNA: TGTGCCAGCAGCTTGAGACAGGGAACTAACTATGGCTACACCTTC. This sequence encodes CASSLRQGTNYGYTF. Variable domain in full (rest from reference TRBV5-5 and TRBJ1-2): DAGVTQSPTHLIKTRGQQVTLRCSPISGHKSVSWYQQVLGQGPQFIFQYYEKEERGRGNFPDRFSARQFPNYSSELNVNALLLGDSALYLCASSLRQGTNYGYTFGSGTRLTVV.

This chain joins TRBV6-5 and TRBJ2-3; D uncertain. In germline, CDR1 is MNHEY, CDR2 SVGAGI. Trimming pared 6 bases from V and 9 bases from J, leaving 10 bases between. The CDR3 totals 11 residues. The CDR3 sequence is CASRFGWTQYF. Here the CDR3 DNA reads TGTGCCAGCAGGTTCGGTTGGACGCAGTATTTT.